The clone carrying this TCR beta chain was observed many times. Its cognate antigen is unknown. The CDR3 is 15 amino acids. Unmatched junction bases numbered 11, after V lost 5 bases and J lost 8 bases. The sample is drawn from a study of T-cell reconstitution after alpha-beta-depleted transplantation in children. Findings and caveats of the study: T-cell numbers and diversity, one year after transplant, stemmed largely from T cells that were newly produced. The origin of high day-60 TCRbeta diversity in some patients lay in surviving recipient T cells and thymic progenitors. Alpha-beta T cells about two months after transplant reportedly derived from several hundred expanded graft clones.

Molecular barcoding with unique molecular identifiers was used for the TCRbeta library. MiXCR, applied by TCRdb to the PCR reads, yields one record per CDR3 protein. The repertoire holds fewer than 350,000 distinct CDR3 sequences, with about 7.3% as singletons. The gene calls are TRBV12-3 or TRBV12-4 and TRBJ1-4; TRBD1 matches 7 bases. The sequenced sample was peripheral blood, obtained 360 days after TCRalphabeta/CD19-depleted stem cell transplant. This clonotype originated in a female patient aged 2 to 10 who had a stem cell transplant for Fanconi anemia, so the T cells may come from the graft donor. For the CDR3, the DNA is TGTGCCAGCAGTCTGATACAGGGGAGGCGGGAAAAACTGTTTTTT. Translating gives CASSLIQGRREKLFF.